The source of this TCR beta chain is a study of cytotoxic CD8 clonotypes in ibrutinib-treated CLL. In the study overall: Responses: roughly 25 partial, 2 complete; after median roughly 68 months, about 15 stayed remitted, around twelve progressed. The study, taken as a whole, reports: The clonality rise at ibrutinib response reflected private clonotype expansion. Clonality went up at ibrutinib response and then declined back toward baseline at progression.

Germline V gene lookup returns CDR1 LNHDA and CDR2 SQIVND (reference sequence). This CDR3 has 15 amino acids. V gave up 5 bases and J gave up 5 bases, with 16 bases separating them. The repertoire was sequenced with immunoSEQ multiplex PCR; TCRdb's copy has only in-frame clones and lacks some. The profile shows over 120,000 clones, 79% of them singletons. About this clone: Its antigen is not identified.

The receptor's source is a human donor with chronic lymphocytic leukemia. J is TRBJ1-5 and V is TRBV19, with D unresolved. This material consisted of PBMCs, taken after 12 months of ibrutinib treatment. The CDR3 bases are TGTGCCAGTAGTGCAGAGGGTTTGACTTATCAGCCCCAGCATTTT. This translates into CASSAEGLTYQPQHF.